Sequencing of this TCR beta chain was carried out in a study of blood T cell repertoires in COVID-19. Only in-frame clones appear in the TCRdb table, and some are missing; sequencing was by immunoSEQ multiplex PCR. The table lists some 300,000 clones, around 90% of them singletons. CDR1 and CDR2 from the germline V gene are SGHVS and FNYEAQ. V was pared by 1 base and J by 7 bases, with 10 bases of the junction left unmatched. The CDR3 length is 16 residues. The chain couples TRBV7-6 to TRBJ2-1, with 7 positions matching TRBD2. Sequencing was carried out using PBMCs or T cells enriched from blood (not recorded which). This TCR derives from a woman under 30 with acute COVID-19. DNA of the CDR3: TGTGCCAGCAGCTTAGTTGGGGGAGGGGCAGGGAATGAGCAGTTCTTC. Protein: CASSLVGGGAGNEQFF.